This record concerns one T cell receptor beta chain sequence. Its specificity is not known. The data belong to a study of stem cell transplantation in POMP-related autoinflammatory disease. Study observations and caveats: Fewer unique TRB V-J gene pairings were identified in patients with PRAID. PRAID patients trended toward lower TRB diversity and higher clonality in all analyzed T-cell subsets.

The data were produced by immunoSEQ multiplex PCR, yet TCRdb's version contains in-frame clones alone and is incomplete. The data hold roughly 8,500 clones, with 80% to 95% observed a single time. The germline V gene has CDR1 MNHEY and CDR2 SMNVEV (reference sequence). With 6 bases removed from V and 1 base from J, the gap between germline ends came to 12 bases. This CDR3 contains 14 residues. The specimen was CD8+ T cells from PBMCs, collected before stem cell transplantation. This chain connects TRBV27 to TRBJ1-2; tentative D call: TRBD1 (6 bases). The origin of this receptor is a human donor with POMP-related autoinflammation and immune dysregulation (PRAID). The CDR3 DNA follows: TGTGCCAGCAGCCAACAGGGCCGTAACTATGGCTACACCTTC. This gives the protein CASSQQGRNYGYTF.